This TCR beta chain was profiled in a study of blood T cell repertoires in COVID-19. Study summary: The samples span acute and convalescent COVID-19 from the United States, Italy and Spain. Sources were T cells, B-cell-depleted T cells, or PBMCs; the material itself was cDNA or gDNA.

In the source study's methods: Reference gene primer amplification gave estimated nucleated cell counts. Sequencing used immunoSEQ multiplex PCR; TCRdb keeps in-frame clones, though not all of them. The DNA was the basis for D and trimming; V, J and clone size are from that table. The profile shows about 290,000 clones, roughly 90% of them singletons. The CDR3 is 13 residues long. CDR1 SGHVS and CDR2 FQNEAQ come from the germline V gene. Trimming took off 4 bases at V and 2 bases at J, with 9 bases between the two ends. The rearrangement links TRBV7-8 to TRBJ2-7; tentative D call: TRBD1 (5 bases). The source of this sequence is a woman aged 35 to 49 who had recovered from COVID-19. Sequencing was performed on peripheral blood. The CDR3 sequence: CASSWGPTYEQYF. The CDR3 coding sequence is TGTGCCAGCAGCTGGGGCCCTACCTACGAGCAGTACTTC. The full variable domain, with the rest looked up from reference TRBV7-8 and TRBJ2-7, is GAGVSQSPRYKVAKRGQDVALRCDPISGHVSLFWYQQALGQGPEFLTYFQNEAQLDKSGLPSDRFFAERPEGSVSTLKIQRTQQEDSAVYLCASSWGPTYEQYFGPGTRLTVT.